This is a list of T cell receptor beta chains from one sample in a study of blood T cell repertoires in COVID-19. The method was immunoSEQ multiplex PCR; TCRdb's version includes in-frame clones alone and lacks a portion of them. The table records roughly 91,000 clones, around 82% of them present only once. Sequenced: peripheral blood. The receptors derive from a woman older than 75 with acute or convalescent COVID-19. CDR3s include the opening cysteine and the closing phenylalanine or tryptophan. The order of the fields is D gene, J gene, V gene, CDR3 length, clone size, CDR3 DNA, CDR3 protein. D genes are given only for firm matches. Size is stated for part of the rows, as once, few or many counts, or as a class when the clone is expanded.

.	TRBJ2-3	TRBV5-1	14	.	TGCGCCAGCAGCTTGGAGCCTAGCACAGATACGCAGTATTTT	CASSLEPSTDTQYF
.	TRBJ2-2	TRBV7-2	14	few	TGTGCCAGCAGCTTAGACAGTTTCACCGGGGAGCTGTTTTTT	CASSLDSFTGELFF
TRBD2	TRBJ2-7	TRBV5-1	14	.	TGCGCCAGCAGCTTGTTAGCGGGAGGCTACGAGCAGTACTTC	CASSLLAGGYEQYF
.	TRBJ2-1	TRBV18	14	.	TGTGCCAGCTCGAGTAGCGGGACAGGGAATGAGCAGTTCTTC	CASSSSGTGNEQFF
TRBD1	TRBJ1-4	TRBV5-4	15	.	TGTGCCAGCAGCCACCCGGGACAGGAAGGAGAAAAACTGTTTTTT	CASSHPGQEGEKLFF
TRBD1	TRBJ1-2	TRBV4-2	19	once	TGTGCCAGCAGCCACCCGGCCGGGACAGAGGACATTCGACACTATGGCTACACCTTC	CASSHPAGTEDIRHYGYTF
TRBD1	TRBJ1-2	TRBV24-1	15	.	TGTGCCACCAGTGATGAACCGACAGGGACGGGAGGCTACACCTTC	CATSDEPTGTGGYTF
.	TRBJ2-5	TRBV9	15	.	TGTGCCAGCAGCACCGGTGGAGGCCCGTTGGAGACCCAGTACTTC	CASSTGGGPLETQYF
.	TRBJ2-4	TRBV7-2	15	.	TGTGCCAGCAGCCCAGGGACAACTGTTAAAAACATTCAGTACTTC	CASSPGTTVKNIQYF
TRBD1	TRBJ2-2	TRBV5-1	16	once	TGCGCCAGCAGCTTGGGGGCGACAGGGTTCACCGGGGAGCTGTTTTTT	CASSLGATGFTGELFF
.	TRBJ1-1	TRBV19	16	.	TGTGCCAGTAGTATTTCCCGGGGAGGTCCGAACACTGAAGCTTTCTTT	CASSISRGGPNTEAFF
TRBD2	TRBJ2-3	TRBV5-1	16	.	TGCGCCAGCAGCTTGGCCGGGGGGGCTGGTGCAGATACGCAGTATTTT	CASSLAGGAGADTQYF
.	TRBJ2-3	TRBV15	14	.	TGTGCCACCAGCAGAATTGACTCCCGGGATACGCAGTATTTT	CATSRIDSRDTQYF
TRBD1	TRBJ1-3	TRBV27	14	.	TGTGCCAGCAGCTGGACAGGGGACGGAAACACCATATATTTT	CASSWTGDGNTIYF
.	TRBJ1-2	TRBV9	14	.	TGTGCCAGCAGCGTAGGCCAGGGGAGCTATGGCTACACCTTC	CASSVGQGSYGYTF
TRBD1	TRBJ2-2	TRBV9	15	few	TGTGCCAGCAGCGTAGGGGACAGGGGAACCGGGGAGCTGTTTTTT	CASSVGDRGTGELFF
.	TRBJ1-1	TRBV2	13	few	TGTGCCAGCAGTCGGGACGGCCGGGGGGACGCTTTCTTT	CASSRDGRGDAFF
TRBD2	TRBJ2-7	TRBV7-8	14	.	TGTGCCAGCAGCAAGGGACTAGCTTCCTACGAGCAGTACTTC	CASSKGLASYEQYF
.	TRBJ2-1	TRBV7-2	15	.	TGTGCCAGCAGGGCCCAGGGGAGCTCCTACAATGAGCAGTTCTTC	CASRAQGSSYNEQFF
.	TRBJ2-2	TRBV9	16	.	TGTGCCAGCAGCTTCGAAGGACACCATGGTACCGGGGAGCTGTTTTTT	CASSFEGHHGTGELFF
.	TRBJ1-1	TRBV7-8	12	.	TGTGCCAGCAGCCAGACAGCCAGCCCCATGATCTTT	CASSQTASPMIF
.	TRBJ2-2	TRBV19	15	.	TGTGCCAGTAGTATAGCCGGGTTGAATACCGGGGAGCTGTTTTTT	CASSIAGLNTGELFF
TRBD1	TRBJ2-2	TRBV29-1	14	.	TGCAGCGCTCGACAGGGTGGCATGGCCGGGGAGCTGTTTTTT	CSARQGGMAGELFF
.	TRBJ2-1	TRBV27	14	.	TGTGCCAGCAGTGGGTCAGGGTCCTACAATGAGCAGTTCTTC	CASSGSGSYNEQFF
TRBD1	TRBJ1-2	TRBV28	12	.	TGTGCCAGCAGTTCAGGGGGTACGGGCTACACCTTC	CASSSGGTGYTF
.	TRBJ2-3	TRBV7-9	13	many	TGTGCCAGCAGCTTATGGGGGGAAGATACGCAGTATTTT	CASSLWGEDTQYF
.	TRBJ2-3	TRBV27	13	.	TGTGCCAGCAGCCAGGGGTCACCAGATACGCAGTATTTT	CASSQGSPDTQYF
TRBD1	TRBJ1-2	TRBV3-1/TRBV3-2	12	once	TGTGCCAGCAGCCTCGACAGGGCGGGCTACACCTTC	CASSLDRAGYTF
.	TRBJ1-5	TRBV7-8	14	.	TGTGCCAGCAGCCCCGACGGGGGAAGTCAGCCCCAGCATTTT	CASSPDGGSQPQHF
.	TRBJ1-4	TRBV4-1	17	.	TGCGCCAGCAGCCAAGCGGGGAGGTTACGAACTAATGAAAAACTGTTTTTT	CASSQAGRLRTNEKLFF
TRBD2	TRBJ2-3	TRBV4-2	16	.	TGTGCCAGCAGCCCGGGGACTAGCGGGACGGCAGATACGCAGTATTTT	CASSPGTSGTADTQYF
.	TRBJ1-1	TRBV6-5	13	once	TGTGCCAGCAGTCAGACAAGGAACACTGAAGCTTTCTTT	CASSQTRNTEAFF
.	TRBJ2-5	TRBV5-5	14	.	TGTGCCAGCAGCCCGGCAGGACAGAAAGAGACCCAGTACTTC	CASSPAGQKETQYF
TRBD2	TRBJ2-1	TRBV2	14	once	TGTGCCAGTGTGTCGGGGGGGTCCGTCAATGAGCAGTTCTTC	CASVSGGSVNEQFF